Following are 10 T cell receptor beta chains from one sample sequenced in a study of blood T cell repertoires in COVID-19. TCRdb's table, derived via immunoSEQ multiplex PCR, lists solely in-frame clones and lacks some. This table holds 100,000 to 120,000 clones, more than 80% found once. The specimen sequenced was peripheral blood. These TCRs come from a woman aged 55-69 years with COVID-19, enrolled during active disease.

The chain is built from TRBV28 and TRBJ1-2; D is ambiguous. The CDR3 totals 14 residues. CDR1 and CDR2 (germline): MDHEN, SYDVKM. V dropped 7 bases and J dropped 4 bases, with 16 bases sitting between them. The CDR3 protein is CASKLREVSYGYTF. The DNA for the CDR3 is TGTGCCAGCAAGTTACGGGAGGTCTCCTATGGCTACACCTTC.

The rearrangement links TRBV2 to TRBJ2-3; D is perhaps TRBD2 (5 bases). Germline V gene sequence: CDR1 SNHLY, CDR2 FYNNEI. V lost 3 bases and J lost 1, with 8 bases in between. The CDR3 contains 14 residues. In nucleotides, the CDR3 is TGTGCCAGCAGTGACAGCGGCGGCACAGATACGCAGTATTTT. It specifies CASSDSGGTDTQYF.

This clone was counted only a few times. The rearrangement links TRBV5-1 to TRBJ1-1; D unresolved. The CDR3 length is 14 residues. CDR1 and CDR2 (germline): SGHRS, YFSETQ. The ends were cut back, 7 bases at V and 1 base at J, with 14 bases in the middle. The CDR3 bases are TGCGCCAGCGCGGGGAAAGCAGCGAACACTGAAGCTTTCTTT. Translating gives CASAGKAANTEAFF.

The chain employs TRBV27 and TRBJ1-2; D possibly corresponds to TRBD1 (5 bases). The CDR3 contains 15 residues. Germline V gene sequence: CDR1 MNHEY, CDR2 SMNVEV (reference sequence). V was trimmed by 2 bases and J by 3 bases, leaving 13 bases between them. The DNA for the CDR3 is TGTGCCAGCAGTTTACAGGGCGGGAGATACTATGGCTACACCTTC. Protein: CASSLQGGRYYGYTF.

This clone was seen a single time. This chain connects TRBV19 to TRBJ1-6; 8 bases are a match to TRBD1. Trimming removed 5 bases from V and 8 bases from J; junction bases left unmatched: 5. This CDR3 is 14 amino acids long. Germline V gives CDR1 LNHDA, CDR2 SQIVND (reference sequence). This CDR3 reads CASSDTGGDSPLHF. The CDR3, as DNA: TGTGCCAGTAGTGATACAGGGGGTGATTCACCCCTCCACTTT.

This chain uses TRBV5-1 with TRBJ1-1; 11 nucleotides match TRBD1. Trimming removed 2 bases from V and 5 bases from J; junction bases left unmatched: 5. The germline gives CDR1 SGHRS, CDR2 YFSETQ. The CDR3 extends over 15 amino acids. This CDR3 is CASSFGQGALTEAFF. CDR3 bases: TGCGCCAGCAGCTTCGGACAGGGGGCTCTAACTGAAGCTTTCTTT.

Concerning this clone: Other DNA sequences within the sample encode an identical CDR3. DNA of the CDR3: TGCGCCAGCAGCAGCAGGGGGCTCCACGAGCAGTACTTC. This sequence encodes CASSSRGLHEQYF. The rearrangement uses TRBV5-1 and TRBJ2-7; 8 positions match TRBD1. With 4 bases clipped from V and 5 bases from J, the junction kept 5 bases outside the gene matches. The CDR3 has 13 amino acids. Germline loops: CDR1 SGHRS, CDR2 YFSETQ.

The J gene is TRBJ1-2, the V gene TRBV14; D is undetermined. Germline V lookup: CDR1 SGHDN, CDR2 FVKESK. V was clipped by 4 bases and J by 4 bases, with 10 bases between them. This CDR3 has 13 residues. The CDR3 region is CASSPQVLYGYTF. In DNA form, the CDR3 reads TGTGCCAGCAGCCCGCAGGTTCTCTATGGCTACACCTTC.

The rearrangement uses TRBV7-6 and TRBJ1-5; 8 bases match TRBD1. Germline V gene data show CDR1 as SGHVS and CDR2 as FNYEAQ. After removal of 0 bases from V and 6 bases from J, the junction contained 7 bases not matched to a gene. The CDR3 spans 16 residues. CDR3 residues: CASSLATGDWGQPQHF. DNA of the CDR3: TGTGCCAGCAGCTTAGCGACAGGGGATTGGGGTCAGCCCCAGCATTTT.

The V call is TRBV30, the J call TRBJ1-1, with D uncertain. Germline assignment: CDR1 GTSNPN and CDR2 SVGIG (reference sequence). V gave up 0 bases and J gave up 1 base, with 12 bases separating them. The CDR3 is made up of 15 amino acids. CDR3 sequence reads: CAWSVFEHQNTEAFF. The DNA for the CDR3 is TGTGCCTGGAGTGTATTTGAACATCAGAACACTGAAGCTTTCTTT.